This T cell receptor beta chain came from a study of blood T cell repertoires in COVID-19. The V end lost 7 bases, the J end lost 2 bases, and 15 bases lay between the germline ends. Germline values: CDR1 SNHLY, CDR2 FYNNEI. The CDR3 is 15 residues long. The repertoire was sequenced with immunoSEQ multiplex PCR; TCRdb's copy has only in-frame clones and lacks some. The sample lists 350,000 to 400,000 clones; about 90% were seen once. The clonotype comes from a woman in her 30s who had recovered from COVID-19. Sequences were obtained from PBMCs or T cells enriched from blood (not recorded which). This sequence joins TRBV2 and TRBJ1-3; D is perhaps TRBD1 (5 bases). CDR3 sequence: CASNPTGVPGNTIYF. The CDR3 nucleotides are TGTGCCAGCAACCCTACAGGAGTGCCTGGAAACACCATATATTTT. Supplemented by reference TRBV2 and TRBJ1-3, the full variable domain reads EPEVTQTPSHQVTQMGQEVILRCVPISNHLYFYWYRQILGQKVEFLVSFYNNEISEKSEIFDDQFSVERPDGSNFTLKIRSTKLEDSAMYFCASNPTGVPGNTIYFGEGSWLTVV.